The clone carrying this TCR beta chain has just a few counts. Its target is unknown. Through a sample-barcoded 5' primer and a J-beta primer mix, a second PCR was run for roughly 6 to 11 cycles. Via MiXCR, TCRdb re-called the 5' RACE reads, giving one row per CDR3 protein. The sample has around 1,500,000 distinct CDR3 sequences, over 25% seen once. This sample is part of a study of blood T cells in healthy people across ages. Study-wide results and limits: Expanded clonotype shifts may have been confounded, as the donors had an unknown CMV status. Diversity figures based on one million T cells were deemed too low.

Per germline, CDR1 WNHNN and CDR2 SYGVQD (reference sequence). Trimming left V 6 bases short and J 0 bases short, with 14 bases between. The CDR3 loop spans 15 amino acids. Caucasian individuals from Russia who were healthy and aged roughly 6 to 95 acted as donors. The V gene is TRBV10-1, the J gene TRBJ2-5, with D perhaps TRBD2 (6 bases). Sequencing used blood. This TCR derives from a woman under 40 in good health. Written as DNA, the CDR3 is TGCGCCAGCAGCGGTAGCGGATTAAACCAAGAGACCCAGTACTTC. Its translation is CASSGSGLNQETQYF.